The 18 T cell receptor beta chains reported below all come from one sample, sequenced in a study of cytomegalovirus exposure and HLA in healthy donors. The PCR used 60 Vbeta and 13 Jbeta primers. Sequencing used immunoSEQ multiplex PCR; TCRdb keeps in-frame clones, though not all of them. The repertoire includes 65,000 to 85,000 clones, approximately 81% of them detected once, and roughly 8.9% sits in the top ten. Sequencing was done on a sample of PBMCs. The receptors were gathered from a woman in her thirties or forties in good health and CMV-seropositive.

In this sample, this clone turned up a few times. The chain uses TRBV5-1 and TRBJ1-6, with 11 bases matching TRBD1. Germline V lookup: CDR1 SGHRS, CDR2 YFSETQ. V trimming: 0 bases; J trimming: 10 bases; junction bases outside the gene matches: 3. The CDR3 has 15 amino acids. The CDR3 is CASSLGDRGWSPLHF. The CDR3 DNA reads TGCGCCAGCAGCTTGGGGGACAGGGGGTGGTCACCCCTCCACTTT.

This chain connects TRBV6-5 to TRBJ1-1, with TRBD1 matching over 9 bases. The V and J ends lost 6 bases and 12 bases, in that order; junction bases with no gene match: 8. CDR3 size: 12 residues. Germline values: CDR1 MNHEY, CDR2 SVGAGI. CDR3 DNA sequence: TGTGCCAGCAGCGCTGGACAGGGGAGGACTTTCTTT. As protein: CASSAGQGRTFF.

The rearrangement joins TRBV4-1 to TRBJ2-6; D gene unclear. CDR1 is MGHRA and CDR2 is YSYEKL in the germline V gene. The V end was cut by 0 bases, the J end by 0 bases, with 12 bases between. The CDR3 runs to 18 residues. CDR3 region: CASSQDPLYSSGANVLTF. In DNA, the CDR3 is TGCGCCAGCAGCCAAGATCCCCTCTACAGCTCTGGGGCCAACGTCCTGACTTTC.

The chain has TRBV7-9 and TRBJ2-1; D might be TRBD2 (7 bases). Germline V gene sequence: CDR1 SEHNR, CDR2 FQNEAQ (reference sequence). V lost 7 bases and J lost 8, with 21 bases in between. The CDR3 length is 15 residues. CDR3 nucleotides: TGTGCCAGCATCCCGACGGGGGGCCTTTACGATGAGCAGTTCTTC. Residues: CASIPTGGLYDEQFF.

The chain is built from TRBV5-1 and TRBJ2-7, with 9 positions matching TRBD2. Germline assignment: CDR1 SGHRS and CDR2 YFSETQ. The V gene end was trimmed by 0 bases and the J gene end by 0 bases; junction bases not matched to a gene: 7. CDR3 length: 17 residues. The CDR3 here is CASSLARGGGASYEQYF. The CDR3 DNA reads as TGCGCCAGCAGCTTGGCCCGAGGCGGGGGGGCCTCCTACGAGCAGTACTTC. Complete variable domain (other parts from reference TRBV5-1 and TRBJ2-7): KAGVTQTPRYLIKTRGQQVTLSCSPISGHRSVSWYQQTPGQGLQFLFEYFSETQRNKGNFPGRFSGRQFSNSRSEMNVSTLELGDSALYLCASSLARGGGASYEQYFGPGTRLTVT.

On this clone itself: The germline gene is not matched at one end of the junction; a read error may be the cause. Other DNA variants within this sample encode the same CDR3. The chain recombines TRBV19 with TRBJ1-5; 11 nucleotides align to TRBD1. CDR1 is LNHDA, CDR2 SQIVND, per germline (reference sequence). The CDR3 spans 15 residues. CDR3 in amino acids: CASSIGTGGNQPQHF. DNA of the CDR3: TGTGCCAGTAGTATAGGGACAGGGGGCAACCAGCCCCAGCATTTT.

This clone has just one count. The chain joins TRBV11-3 to TRBJ2-4; possibly TRBD2 for D (6 bases). Germline V gene sequence: CDR1 SGHNT, CDR2 YENEEA. The CDR3 runs 13 residues. V was shortened by 5 bases and J by 8 bases, with 13 bases between the two germline ends. CDR3 residues: CASSRQWGDIQYF. The CDR3 coding sequence is TGTGCCAGCAGCCGACAATGGGGGGACATTCAGTACTTC.

Points on this clone: The same CDR3 is also encoded by other DNA sequences in this sample. The chain couples TRBV7-3 to TRBJ2-3; TRBD1 matches at 12 bases. J gave up 12 bases and V 9 bases, and 7 bases lay outside the gene matches. Germline values: CDR1 SGHTA, CDR2 FQGTGA. The CDR3 spans 12 residues. The CDR3 DNA is TGTGCCAGTAGCCCGGGACAGGGGGCTCAGTATTTT. Translated: CASSPGQGAQYF.

This clone was seen only once. The genes are TRBV7-2 and TRBJ2-3, with no clear D. The germline V and J ends were trimmed by 4 bases and 4 bases, with 9 bases remaining between them. Germline loops: CDR1 SGHTA, CDR2 FQGNSA. There are 13 residues in the CDR3. CDR3 DNA: TGTGCCAGCAGCTCCCTCCTATCAGATACGCAGTATTTT. Encoded protein: CASSSLLSDTQYF.

This chain uses TRBV28 with TRBJ2-3; the match to TRBD1 covers 8 bases. In germline, CDR1 is MDHEN, CDR2 SYDVKM. The CDR3 length is 16 residues. Trimming removed 5 bases from V and 4 bases from J; junction bases left unmatched: 11. CDR3 DNA: TGTGCCAGCAGTACCCGACAGGGGCTTTTACCAGATACGCAGTATTTT. This sequence encodes CASSTRQGLLPDTQYF.

In its sample, this clone was seen a few times. This CDR3 is CASKTPGVYGYTF. The DNA of the CDR3 is TGTGCCAGCAAAACCCCAGGGGTCTATGGCTACACCTTC. This chain connects TRBV27 to TRBJ1-2, with D possibly TRBD1 on 6 matching bases. Germline CDR1 and CDR2: MNHEY and SMNVEV (reference sequence). Trimming pared 7 bases from V and 4 bases from J, leaving 13 bases between. The CDR3 covers 13 residues.

J is TRBJ2-7 and V is TRBV15, with D maybe TRBD1 (6 bases). This CDR3 is built from 15 residues. Between the trimmed V and J ends, which lost 2 bases and 2 bases, there was a span of 13 bases. The germline V gene has CDR1 LNHNV and CDR2 YYDKDF (reference sequence). The CDR3 sequence: CATSRIRTEAYEQYF. The CDR3 bases are TGTGCCACCAGCAGAATACGGACAGAGGCCTACGAGCAGTACTTC. Drawing the rest from reference TRBV15 and TRBJ2-7, the complete variable domain is DAMVIQNPRYQVTQFGKPVTLSCSQTLNHNVMYWYQQKSSQAPKLLFHYYDKDFNNEADTPDNFQSRRPNTSFCFLDIRSPGLGDTAMYLCATSRIRTEAYEQYFGPGTRLTVT.

The chain links TRBV30 to TRBJ2-3, with 9 bases that match TRBD2. The CDR3 is 15 residues long. Germline lookup yields CDR1 GTSNPN and CDR2 SVGIG (reference sequence). The junction had 3 bases not matched to a gene; V was cut back by 0 bases and J by 2 bases. The CDR3 here is CAWSVSGGYTDTQYF. CDR3 DNA: TGTGCCTGGAGTGTCAGCGGGGGGTACACAGATACGCAGTATTTT.

The CDR3 region is CASSLGTENEKLFF. The DNA of the CDR3 is TGTGCCAGCAGCCTCGGGACAGAGAATGAAAAACTGTTTTTT. The rearrangement uses TRBV7-9 and TRBJ1-4, with 7 bases that match TRBD1. This CDR3 contains 14 residues. Losses at the gene ends were 5 bases for V and 5 bases for J; bases not matched to a gene: 5. Germline V CDR1 and CDR2: SEHNR, FQNEAQ (reference sequence).

This chain uses TRBV30 with TRBJ2-7, with 7 nucleotides matching TRBD1. V dropped 7 bases and J dropped 2; count of bases not matched to a gene: 2. Germline CDR1 and CDR2: GTSNPN and SVGIG (reference sequence). CDR3 length: 11 amino acids. The CDR3 loop reads CASQGPYEQYF. The CDR3 nucleotides are TGTGCCTCACAGGGGCCCTACGAGCAGTACTTC.

The CDR3 reads CASSQPGQWEDSANEKLFF. CDR3 sequence (DNA): TGTGCCAGCAGCCAACCGGGACAGTGGGAGGACTCAGCTAATGAAAAACTGTTTTTT. V usage is TRBV16 and J usage is TRBJ1-4; 7 bases are shared with TRBD1. After removal of 2 bases from V and 3 bases from J, the junction contained 15 bases not matched to a gene. The CDR3 extends over 19 amino acids. Germline V gives CDR1 KGHSY, CDR2 FQNENV.

CDR3 sequence (DNA): TGTGCCAGCAGCCTCCTCGGAGGGGTTTCCTCACCCCTCCACTTT. It codes for CASSLLGGVSSPLHF. The V gene is TRBV7-3, the J gene TRBJ1-6; the D gene is possibly TRBD1 (5 bases). V was cut by 5 bases and J by 10 bases, with 18 bases left in between. This CDR3 region has 15 residues. Germline assignment: CDR1 SGHTA and CDR2 FQGTGA.

For this clone: Additional DNA sequences in this sample encode the identical CDR3. This chain links TRBV18 with TRBJ1-1, with 7 nucleotides matching TRBD1. Trimming removed 6 bases from V and 1 base from J; junction bases left unmatched: 5. The germline CDR1 and CDR2 sequences are KGHSH and LQKENI. The CDR3 length is 14 residues. CDR3: CASSPGQTNTEAFF. The CDR3 coding sequence is TGTGCCAGCTCCCCGGGACAGACGAACACTGAAGCTTTCTTT.